This T cell receptor (beta chain) was retrieved from a study of PD-1 blockade in classical Hodgkin lymphoma. Libraries were prepared by immunoSEQ multiplex PCR; TCRdb keeps only in-frame clonotypes and omits some of them. Here the sample spans about 20,000 clones, approximately 62% being singletons. Time point in this sample: cycle 4 day 1 (C4D1), after more than 5 weeks of nivolumab. Every patient experienced relapse after autologous stem cell transplantation, and brentuximab vedotin exposure varied. Sequencing was performed on peripheral blood mononuclear cells (PBMCs), taken before the fourth cycle of nivolumab. The receptor was derived from a human donor with classical Hodgkin lymphoma.

As DNA, the CDR3 is TGCAGCGTATTGACAGGGGCGAACTACGAGCAGTACTTC. Encoded protein: CSVLTGANYEQYF. This chain joins TRBV29-1 and TRBJ2-7; 8 bases fit TRBD1. Germline-derived CDR1 and CDR2 are SQVTM and ANQGSEA. Trimming cost V 6 bases and J 3 bases; bases outside gene matches: 7. The CDR3 consists of 13 residues.